These T cell receptor beta chains were read from a single sample in a study of blood T cell repertoires in COVID-19. Libraries were prepared by immunoSEQ multiplex PCR; TCRdb keeps only in-frame clonotypes and omits some of them. The sample shows about 250,000 clones, approximately 86% of them seen only once. Sequences were obtained from peripheral blood. These receptor sequences come from a woman between 55 and 75 years old who had recovered from COVID-19. The CDR3 runs from the conserved cysteine through the conserved F or W. D genes are given only for firm matches. Not all rows give a size; the values are once, few, many and, for expanded clones, a class.

>.|.|15|TRBV6-6|TRBJ2-2
TGTGCCAGCAGTGGAAGCGGGCGGGACACCGGGGAGCTGTTTTTT
CASSGSGRDTGELFF
>.|TRBD1|15|TRBV19|TRBJ1-1
TGTGCCACTCGGGACAGGGGCGGCCTTGACACTGAAGCTTTCTTT
CATRDRGGLDTEAFF
>.|.|14|TRBV28|TRBJ2-5
TGTGCCAGCAGTCCCGGGACTTTGAAAGAGACCCAGTACTTC
CASSPGTLKETQYF
>once|.|15|TRBV21-1|TRBJ2-6
TGTGCCAGCACCCACAGTTTCTCTGGGGCCAACGTCCTGACTTTC
CASTHSFSGANVLTF
>.|.|16|TRBV5-1|TRBJ1-5
TGCGCCAACACTCTACCCCTGGCGGCGGGGTGGCAGCCCCAGCATTTT
CANTLPLAAGWQPQHF
>.|TRBD2|14|TRBV2|TRBJ2-7
TGTGCCAGCAGGACTAGCGGGGGGGCCTACGAGCAGTACTTC
CASRTSGGAYEQYF
>.|TRBD1|14|TRBV19|TRBJ1-4
TGTGCCAGTAGTGACAGGGGGCAAAGTGAAAAACTGTTTTTT
CASSDRGQSEKLFF
>.|TRBD1|16|TRBV27|TRBJ1-2
TGTGCCAGCAGTTTACACAGGGGGCGAAGTTGGGATGGCTACACCTTC
CASSLHRGRSWDGYTF
>.|.|13|TRBV6-2/TRBV6-3|TRBJ1-1
TGTGCCAGCAGTCCCTATCGTGTAACTGAAGCTTTCTTT
CASSPYRVTEAFF
>.|TRBD2|17|TRBV11-2|TRBJ2-3
TGTGCCAGCAGCTTAACCCGGGCTAGCGGCTTCACAGATACGCAGTATTTT
CASSLTRASGFTDTQYF
>.|TRBD1|15|TRBV6-6|TRBJ1-1
TGTGCCAGCAGCCTAGTCGACAGGGGAAACACTGAAGCTTTCTTT
CASSLVDRGNTEAFF
>.|.|14|TRBV6-5|TRBJ1-1
TGTGCCAGCTCCCCCCGCCAGGGAAACACTGAAGCTTTCTTT
CASSPRQGNTEAFF
>.|.|16|TRBV15|TRBJ1-3
TGTGCCACCAGCAGAGATTTGACAGTCTCTGGAAACACCATATATTTT
CATSRDLTVSGNTIYF
>.|TRBD2|17|TRBV27|TRBJ2-1
TGTGCCAGCATCGGGGGTGGGCTAGCGGGGACCTACAATGAGCAGTTCTTC
CASIGGGLAGTYNEQFF
>.|.|16|TRBV5-1|TRBJ1-2
TGCGCCAGCAGCCCCTTTGGGAGGGCCCTTGACTATGGCTACACCTTC
CASSPFGRALDYGYTF
>.|.|14|TRBV19|TRBJ2-7
TGTGCCAGTAGTCCAGGCAGGGACTCCTACGAGCAGTACTTC
CASSPGRDSYEQYF
>once|.|15|TRBV28|TRBJ1-4
TGTGCCAGCAGTTCCTACACTGTAAGCGGTGAAAAACTGTTTTTT
CASSSYTVSGEKLFF
>.|TRBD1|15|TRBV6-5|TRBJ1-5
TGTGCCAGCAGTCGGGGGACAGGGTTAAATCAGCCCCAGCATTTT
CASSRGTGLNQPQHF
>few|.|14|TRBV7-9|TRBJ2-7
TGTGCCAGCAGTTTAGGACTGTTTGGCTCCGAGCAGTACTTC
CASSLGLFGSEQYF
>.|.|15|TRBV7-3|TRBJ2-2
TGTGCCAGCAGCCCCTCCCCGGGAAGAACCGGGGAGCTGTTTTTT
CASSPSPGRTGELFF
>.|TRBD2|14|TRBV29-1|TRBJ2-1
TGCAGCGGATCCACTAGCGGGGGAGGTTATGAGCAGTTCTTC
CSGSTSGGGYEQFF
>.|.|14|TRBV27|TRBJ2-5
TGTGCCAGCAGCCGCACAGTTGTCCAAGAGACCCAGTACTTC
CASSRTVVQETQYF
>.|TRBD1|13|TRBV6-5|TRBJ1-5
TGTGCCAGCAGTACAGGGGGCGGTCAGCCCCAGCATTTT
CASSTGGGQPQHF
>.|TRBD2|15|TRBV6-5|TRBJ2-7
TGTGCCAGCAAACGGCTAGCGGGGGGGCCAGCCGAGCAGTACTTC
CASKRLAGGPAEQYF
>.|.|16|TRBV19|TRBJ2-6
TGTGCCAGTAGTCGTTTAGGGGGCTCTGGGGCCAACGTCCTGACTTTC
CASSRLGGSGANVLTF
>.|.|14|TRBV5-5|TRBJ2-7
TGTGCCAGCAGCTTGGCTCCGGGTCCCTACGAGCAGTACTTC
CASSLAPGPYEQYF